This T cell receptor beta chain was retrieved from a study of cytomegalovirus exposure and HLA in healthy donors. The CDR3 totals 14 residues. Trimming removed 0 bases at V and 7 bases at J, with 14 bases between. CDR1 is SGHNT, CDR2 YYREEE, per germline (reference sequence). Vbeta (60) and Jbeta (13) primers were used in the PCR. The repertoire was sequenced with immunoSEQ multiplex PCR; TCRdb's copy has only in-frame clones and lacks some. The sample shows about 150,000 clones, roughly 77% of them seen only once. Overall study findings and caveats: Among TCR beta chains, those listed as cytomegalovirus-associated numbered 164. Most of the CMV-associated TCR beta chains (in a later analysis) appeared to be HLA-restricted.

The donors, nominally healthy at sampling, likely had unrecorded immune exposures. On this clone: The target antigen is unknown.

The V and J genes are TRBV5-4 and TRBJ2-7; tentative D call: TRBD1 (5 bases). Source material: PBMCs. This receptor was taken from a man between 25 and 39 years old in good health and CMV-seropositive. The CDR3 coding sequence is TGTGCCAGCAGCTTGGACAGGACCGTGGGGGAGCAGTACTTC. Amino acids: CASSLDRTVGEQYF.